This TCR beta chain was identified during a study of shared clonotypes between healthy human individuals. Both subsets, CD45RA+ naive and CD45RA-negative memory, were split from the CD4+ cells. In regard to this clone: The antigen remains unidentified.

Clones were read by immunoSEQ multiplex PCR, and TCRdb kept only the in-frame ones, dropping some. The repertoire has 1.4 million to 1.5 million clones, around 97% of them found once; the top ten carry roughly 1.2%. The germline CDR1 and CDR2 sequences are KGHSH and LQKENI. This CDR3 has 15 amino acids. The V end lost 3 bases, the J end lost 0 bases, and 11 bases lay between the germline ends. Study outcomes and limitations: Apart from blood, nothing was sampled; tissue repertoires likely differ. Non-shared clonotypes had lower generation probabilities than those shared by all four donors.

Sample: naive CD4+ T cells sorted from blood. The subset was: CD45RA+ positively selected. This clonotype was sampled from a man aged 30 to 45 in good health. The chain uses TRBV18 and TRBJ1-1; the D is unclear. CDR3 protein: CASSPLAQVNTEAFF. CDR3 DNA: TGTGCCAGCTCACCCCTGGCACAAGTGAACACTGAAGCTTTCTTT.